The clone carrying this T cell receptor (beta chain) was seen just once. Its cognate antigen is unknown. With 6 bases removed from V and 5 bases from J, the gap between germline ends came to 20 bases. The CDR3 loop spans 15 amino acids. The V gene's germline CDR1 is SQVTM and CDR2 ANQGSEA. Measured with immunoSEQ multiplex PCR; TCRdb has only the in-frame clones, and not every one. There are some 90,000 clones in the sample; approximately 92% occur only once, and 4.7% lies in the top ten. The data were taken from a study of Tregs in tolerant kidney transplant recipients. Points from the study as a whole: Findings come from small patient numbers and require larger validation. Activated donor B cell expansion appeared to reveal the most relevant donor-specific TCRbeta repertoire.

Unstimulated Tregs (CD4+CD25+CD127-) and CD4+CD25- non-Tregs were sorted from PBMCs. Input material: CD8+ T cells from blood. This sequence was found in a human donor in good health. The J gene is TRBJ2-1, the V gene TRBV29-1; TRBD2 might be the D (6 bases). CDR3: CSVSTPDYLNNEQFF. The DNA of the CDR3 is TGCAGCGTGTCCACCCCGGACTACCTTAACAATGAGCAGTTCTTC.